This TCR beta chain came from a study of blood T cell repertoires in COVID-19. Study-wide context: Acute and convalescent COVID-19 samples came from the United States, Italy and Spain.

Sequencing was performed with immunoSEQ multiplex PCR; in TCRdb, only in-frame clones are kept and a portion is missing. The sample has 300,000 to 350,000 clones; roughly 89% are singletons. Between the trimmed V and J ends, which lost 1 base and 5 bases, there was a span of 9 bases. Germline CDR1 and CDR2: SGHKS and YYEKEE (reference sequence). The CDR3 extends over 13 amino acids. This chain joins TRBV5-5 and TRBJ1-1, with D perhaps TRBD1 (5 bases). The sample comprised peripheral blood. This TCR was sampled from a man aged 25 to 40 with COVID-19, enrolled during active disease. The CDR3 spells CASSLYRRTEAFF. The CDR3, as DNA: TGTGCCAGCAGCTTGTACAGGCGGACTGAAGCTTTCTTT.